Shown below are 12 T cell receptor beta chains from a single sample sequenced in a study of vaccination effects on CD4 cells after COVID-19. Antigens for these TCRs are unknown. Produced via immunoSEQ multiplex PCR; TCRdb's table is partial and in-frame only. Here the sample spans tens of thousands of clones, 60% to 75% being singletons. Expansion of antigen-specific CD4+ T cells with viral peptide pools was carried out by the ViraFEST assay before sequencing. Having been cultured for less than 12 days, the cells underwent CD4+ T cell isolation. Either the BNT162b2 or mRNA-1273 vaccine was given to participants in two doses. This sample comprised CD4+ T cells from PBMCs cultured with HCoV-229E spike peptides, obtained after COVID-19 vaccination. Receptors were obtained from a human donor who received a COVID-19 vaccine.

J is TRBJ2-7 and V is TRBV2; TRBD1 agrees at 9 bases. V dropped 5 bases and J dropped 1; count of bases not matched to a gene: 6. The CDR3 loop spans 15 amino acids. Germline CDR1 and CDR2: SNHLY and FYNNEI. The CDR3: CASSRSGTGSYEQYV. The CDR3 DNA follows: TGTGCCAGCAGTCGATCCGGGACAGGGTCCTACGAGCAGTACGTC.

This chain uses TRBV6-5 with TRBJ2-3; D is ambiguous. The V gene's germline CDR1 is MNHEY and CDR2 SVGAGI. The CDR3 is 14 residues long. Trimming shortened V by 8 bases and J by 1 base, and 13 bases separated the two germline ends. The CDR3 nucleotides are TGTGCCAGCGGCGCTAGTTCGGGCACAGATACGCAGTATTTT. Translation: CASGASSGTDTQYF.

The chain links TRBV12-5 to TRBJ2-1; 8 bases line up with TRBD2. Germline-derived CDR1 and CDR2 are LGHNT and FRNRAP. This CDR3 comprises 15 residues. J was trimmed by 5 bases and V by 5 bases; bases with no gene match: 8. For the CDR3, the DNA is TGTGCTAGTGGTAGCGGACTAGCCATAGACAATGAGCAGTTCTTC. It specifies CASGSGLAIDNEQFF.

The CDR3 DNA reads TGTGCCAGCAGTGAATCGAGGGGACAGGGGTCAGATACGCAGTATTTT. It specifies CASSESRGQGSDTQYF. The rearrangement joins TRBV2 to TRBJ2-3; TRBD1 agrees at 10 bases. V dropped 2 bases and J dropped 4; count of bases not matched to a gene: 6. Germline V CDR1 and CDR2: SNHLY, FYNNEI. This CDR3 region has 16 residues.

This clone was detected once. The chain couples TRBV6-5 to TRBJ1-2; D might be TRBD1 (5 bases). Germline CDR1 reads MNHEY; CDR2 reads SVGAGI. Trimming stripped 6 bases from V and 2 bases from J, with 16 bases between. This CDR3 spans 15 amino acids. The CDR3 spells CASRATGTPNYGYTF. CDR3 in DNA: TGTGCCAGCAGGGCGACCGGGACCCCAAACTATGGCTACACCTTC.

CDR3 region: CASSTRDSHSMNTEAFF. In DNA, the CDR3 is TGTGCCAGTAGTACGCGGGACAGCCATTCTATGAACACTGAAGCTTTCTTT. J is TRBJ1-1 and V is TRBV19; 7 nucleotides line up with TRBD1. V shed 4 bases and J 0 bases; nucleotides not matched to a gene: 11. The CDR3 length is 17 residues. Germline V lookup: CDR1 LNHDA, CDR2 SQIVND (reference sequence).

The rearrangement uses TRBV30 and TRBJ1-2; 7 bases agree with TRBD1. The V segment lost 2 bases and the J segment 4 bases; nucleotides outside the gene matches: 4. The CDR3 runs 13 residues. The germline V gene has CDR1 GTSNPN and CDR2 SVGIG (reference sequence). Here the CDR3 reads CAWSIGQVYGYTF. The CDR3, as DNA: TGTGCCTGGAGTATCGGACAGGTCTATGGCTACACCTTC.

The chain carries TRBV19 and TRBJ1-1, with D unresolved. The CDR3 contains 14 residues. The V and J ends lost 6 bases and 2 bases respectively, with 13 bases between them. The V gene's germline CDR1 is LNHDA and CDR2 SQIVND (reference sequence). In DNA, the CDR3 is TGTGCCAGTAGCCCCTCAGGAGTAAACACTGAAGCTTTCTTT. As protein: CASSPSGVNTEAFF.

This chain uses TRBV27 with TRBJ2-3; 7 nucleotides line up with TRBD1. V trimming: 6 bases; J trimming: 1 base; junction bases outside the gene matches: 4. The CDR3 extends over 14 amino acids. Germline-derived CDR1 and CDR2 are MNHEY and SMNVEV (reference sequence). The CDR3: CASRPTGGTDTQYF. The CDR3 DNA is TGTGCCAGCAGACCAACAGGGGGCACAGATACGCAGTATTTT.

This clone was detected only once. The chain is built from TRBV18 and TRBJ1-4, with 9 bases fitting TRBD1. J lost 2 bases, V lost 6 bases, and 7 bases had no gene match. CDR3 size: 16 residues. Germline CDR1 KGHSH, CDR2 LQKENI. The chain's CDR3 is CASSKDRGSTNEKLFF. Here the CDR3 DNA reads TGTGCCAGCTCCAAGGACAGGGGTAGCACTAATGAAAAACTGTTTTTT. The full variable domain, with the rest looked up from reference TRBV18 and TRBJ1-4, is NAGVMQNPRHLVRRRGQEARLRCSPMKGHSHVYWYRQLPEEGLKFMVYLQKENIIDESGMPKERFSAEFPKEGPSILRIQQVVRGDSAAYFCASSKDRGSTNEKLFFGSGTQLSVL.

This chain connects TRBV12-2 to TRBJ1-2. TRBV12-2 is reported as a pseudogene. This CDR3 contains 14 residues. The CDR3 loop reads CASRLRESAYGYTF. The CDR3 bases are TGTGCAAGTCGCTTGCGGGAGAGCGCCTATGGCTACACCTTC.

A single count supports this clone. V usage is TRBV5-4 and J usage is TRBJ2-7, with TRBD2 as a possible D gene (6 bases). This CDR3 spans 15 amino acids. V was pared by 1 base and J by 1 base, with 12 bases between. Germline CDR1 SGHNT, CDR2 YYREEE (reference sequence). CDR3: CASSLWGVWSYEQYV. CDR3 DNA sequence: TGTGCCAGCAGCTTGTGGGGGGTATGGTCCTACGAGCAGTACGTC.